This T cell receptor (beta chain) derives from a study of blood T cell repertoires in COVID-19. Profiling relied on immunoSEQ multiplex PCR, and the TCRdb table lists in-frame clones only, not all of them. The table has about 12,000 clones, around 70% seen once. Those enrolled in Seattle joined during active infection and were followed longitudinally afterward. Germline lookup yields CDR1 MDHEN and CDR2 SYDVKM. The CDR3 has 12 residues. Deletions cut 8 bases from V and 3 bases from J, with 11 bases between. What was sequenced was peripheral blood. V usage is TRBV28 and J usage is TRBJ2-7, with D possibly being TRBD1 (7 bases). The TCR sequence derives from a man aged 55 to 70 with COVID-19, enrolled during active disease. The CDR3 here is CASAGQYYEQYF. In DNA form, the CDR3 reads TGTGCCAGCGCGGGACAGTACTACGAGCAGTACTTC.